A single sample gave rise to the 14 T cell receptor beta chains below, sequenced in a study of T cell responses to AZD1222 COVID-19 vaccine. Here immunoSEQ multiplex PCR was the method, and the copy in TCRdb shows in-frame clones only, minus some. The sample yields roughly 110,000 clones, 90% seen once. The sample was peripheral blood, taken on day 0 of AZD1222 vaccination. Receptor source: an adult in good health.

J is TRBJ2-1 and V is TRBV19; 11 nucleotides match TRBD2. From germline, CDR1 is LNHDA and CDR2 SQIVND (reference sequence). The CDR3 contains 14 residues. V shed 3 bases and J 9 bases; nucleotides not matched to a gene: 4. CDR3 region: CASSISGRGGEQFF. The CDR3, as DNA: TGTGCCAGTAGTATTAGCGGGAGGGGCGGTGAGCAGTTCTTC.

The chain employs TRBV19 and TRBJ2-5; TRBD2 matches 8 bases. The CDR3 is 15 amino acids. The V gene end was trimmed by 5 bases and the J gene end by 5 bases; junction bases not matched to a gene: 10. Germline CDR1 LNHDA, CDR2 SQIVND (reference sequence). The CDR3 is CASSLGLAGRETQYF. CDR3 in DNA: TGTGCCAGTAGTCTGGGTCTAGCGGGTCGGGAGACCCAGTACTTC.

This chain uses TRBV4-3 with TRBJ1-2, with D unresolved. The CDR3 sequence is 16 residues long. The V end lost 0 bases, the J end lost 2 bases, and 13 bases lay between the germline ends. Germline V gene sequence: CDR1 LGHNA, CDR2 YSLEER. In DNA form, the CDR3 reads TGCGCCAGCAGCCAAGATGGTCAGGAGTACAACTATGGCTACACCTTC. Amino acid sequence: CASSQDGQEYNYGYTF.

The chain joins TRBV24-1 to TRBJ2-3; the D gene is possibly TRBD2 (5 bases). V was trimmed by 2 bases and J by 2 bases, leaving 7 bases between them. Germline lookup yields CDR1 KGHDR and CDR2 SFDVKD. The CDR3 runs 14 residues. CDR3 DNA sequence: TGTGCCACCAGTGATTCGGGGTCCACAGATACGCAGTATTTT. As protein: CATSDSGSTDTQYF.

The chain has TRBV6-2 or TRBV6-3 and TRBJ2-2; TRBD2 matches at 13 bases. Germline lookup yields CDR1 MNHEY and CDR2 SVGEGT. The V and J ends lost 4 bases and 4 bases, in that order; junction bases with no gene match: 15. The CDR3 is made up of 20 amino acids. CDR3: CASSSLAPSGLAGFTGELFF. The CDR3 DNA reads as TGTGCCAGCAGTTCCCTCGCCCCTTCGGGACTAGCGGGATTCACCGGGGAGCTGTTTTTT.

The V and J genes are TRBV5-1 and TRBJ2-5; tentative D call: TRBD1 (5 bases). From germline, CDR1 is SGHRS and CDR2 YFSETQ. The germline V and J ends were trimmed by 0 bases and 7 bases, with 10 bases remaining between them. There are 13 residues in the CDR3. The CDR3 DNA reads as TGCGCCAGCAGCTTGGGGACCCAGGGGACCCAGTACTTC. As protein: CASSLGTQGTQYF.

The gene calls are TRBV10-3 and TRBJ1-2; D gene uncertain. The CDR3 loop spans 13 amino acids. Trimming took 6 bases from V and 3 from J, leaving 11 bases between them. CDR1 and CDR2 (germline): ENHRY, SYGVKD. CDR3 bases: TGTGCCATCAGAAGGATGGTGGACTATGGCTACACCTTC. Protein product: CAIRRMVDYGYTF.

The chain combines TRBV7-8 with TRBJ1-5; 8 bases match TRBD1. With 3 bases clipped from V and 2 bases from J, the junction kept 0 bases outside the gene matches. The CDR3 loop spans 14 amino acids. Germline CDR1 is SGHVS and CDR2 is FQNEAQ. In nucleotides, the CDR3 is TGTGCCAGCAGCTTGACAGGGGGCAATCAGCCCCAGCATTTT. Encoded protein: CASSLTGGNQPQHF.

This clone was counted a few times. V usage is TRBV15 and J usage is TRBJ1-5; weak D call: TRBD1 (6 bases). Germline V gives CDR1 LNHNV, CDR2 YYDKDF (reference sequence). The CDR3 spans 16 residues. V lost 3 bases, J lost 6 bases, and 18 bases lay in between. As DNA, the CDR3 is TGTGCCACCAGCAGCCAATTGCAGGGGATGGGTCAGCCCCAGCATTTT. Protein: CATSSQLQGMGQPQHF.

V usage is TRBV20-1 and J usage is TRBJ1-6, with D maybe TRBD1 (5 bases). This CDR3 is 13 amino acids long. CDR1 is DFQATT and CDR2 is SNEGSKA in the germline V gene (reference sequence). V lost 3 bases and J lost 6, with 9 bases in between. DNA of the CDR3: TGCAGTGCTAGTAGACAGAGTAATTCACCCCTCCACTTT. It yields the protein CSASRQSNSPLHF.

The chain uses TRBV7-3 and TRBJ2-1; 12 positions match TRBD2. The CDR3 covers 18 residues. Trimming at V came to 5 bases and at J to 7 bases, leaving 15 bases not matched to a gene. Germline CDR1 and CDR2: SGHTA and FQGTGA. The CDR3 DNA follows: TGTGCCAGCAGCCTATACCCGTCTAGCGGGAGGGCCGTTAATGAGCAGTTCTTC. It yields the protein CASSLYPSSGRAVNEQFF.

The chain combines TRBV12-3 or TRBV12-4 with TRBJ1-5; 7 bases map to TRBD1. The ends lost 5 bases at V and 11 bases at J; junction bases unmatched: 6. There are 12 residues in the CDR3. CDR3 sequence reads: CASSGDRAAQHF. The CDR3, as DNA: TGTGCCAGCAGTGGAGACAGGGCGGCCCAGCATTTT.

The rearrangement uses TRBV7-2 and TRBJ2-7; TRBD1 is a possible D gene (6 bases). This CDR3 is 14 amino acids long. Looked up from germline, CDR1 is SGHTA and CDR2 is FQGNSA. V was pared by 5 bases and J by 3 bases, with 14 bases between. The DNA of the CDR3 is TGTGCCAGCAGCCAAGAGGGGGTAATCTACGAGCAGTACTTC. The encoded protein is CASSQEGVIYEQYF.

The genes are TRBV19 and TRBJ1-5; D gene ambiguous. V lost 7 bases and J 1 base, leaving 8 bases between the germline ends. Germline loops: CDR1 LNHDA, CDR2 SQIVND (reference sequence). The CDR3 is 13 residues long. CDR3 in amino acids: CASTLDSNQPQHF. CDR3 DNA: TGTGCCAGTACCCTGGACAGCAATCAGCCCCAGCATTTT.